The clone carrying this T cell receptor beta chain came up many times. V lost 5 bases, J lost 1 base, and 10 bases stayed unmatched. The CDR3 covers 16 residues. CDR1 is SGHTA, CDR2 FQGNSA, per germline. This record comes from a study of neurological immune-mediated disorders. One entry per CDR3 protein results from TCRdb running MiXCR on the 5' RACE reads. The sample yields 30,000 to 40,000 distinct CDR3 sequences, about 4.1% seen once. The source material was PBMCs. The clonotype was recovered from a man aged 30 to 39 with multiple sclerosis. The V call is TRBV7-2, the J call TRBJ1-2; TRBD1 matches 7 bases. CDR3 DNA sequence: TGTGCCAGCAGCATAATACCCGGACAGGTTAACTATGGCTACACCTTC. Protein: CASSIIPGQVNYGYTF.